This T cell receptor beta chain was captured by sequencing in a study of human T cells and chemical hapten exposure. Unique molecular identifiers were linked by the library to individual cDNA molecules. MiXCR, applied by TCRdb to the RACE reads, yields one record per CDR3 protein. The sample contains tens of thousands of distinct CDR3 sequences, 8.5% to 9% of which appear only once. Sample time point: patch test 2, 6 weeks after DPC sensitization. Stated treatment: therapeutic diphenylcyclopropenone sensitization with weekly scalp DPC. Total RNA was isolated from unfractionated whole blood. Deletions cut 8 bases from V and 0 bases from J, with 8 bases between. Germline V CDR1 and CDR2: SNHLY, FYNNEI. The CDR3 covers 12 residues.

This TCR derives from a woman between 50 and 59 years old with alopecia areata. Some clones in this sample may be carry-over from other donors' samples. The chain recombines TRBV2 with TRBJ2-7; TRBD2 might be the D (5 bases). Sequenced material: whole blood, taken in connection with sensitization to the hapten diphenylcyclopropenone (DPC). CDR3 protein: CASRRDSYEQYF. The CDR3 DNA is TGTGCCAGCCGACGGGACTCCTACGAGCAGTACTTC.